These 29 T cell receptor beta chains came from one sample sequenced in a study of blood T cell repertoires in COVID-19. Produced via immunoSEQ multiplex PCR; TCRdb's table is partial and in-frame only. The data show roughly 66,000 clones, 82% seen once. The specimen was peripheral blood. The receptors were gathered from a man between 60 and 70 years old with acute or convalescent COVID-19.

The J gene is TRBJ1-5, the V gene TRBV6-6, with a weak D call TRBD1 (5 bases). Per the germline V gene, CDR1 is MNHNY and CDR2 is SVGAGI (reference sequence). Trimming left V 2 bases short and J 6 bases short, with 8 bases between. This CDR3 spans 13 amino acids. CDR3 nucleotide sequence: TGTGCCAGCAGTTACAAGGACATTCAGCCCCAGCATTTT. Translation: CASSYKDIQPQHF.

CDR3 residues: CASRFTGTRDSPLHF. The CDR3 region has the DNA TGTGCCAGCAGGTTCACAGGGACGAGGGATTCACCCCTCCACTTT. The chain is built from TRBV2 and TRBJ1-6; the D gene is possibly TRBD1 (6 bases). The CDR3 runs 15 residues. The V end lost 6 bases, the J end lost 8 bases, and 17 bases lay between the germline ends. Germline V gives CDR1 SNHLY, CDR2 FYNNEI.

The chain employs TRBV2 and TRBJ2-3, with TRBD1 matching 9 bases. The CDR3 has 14 residues. Trimming at V came to 9 bases and at J to 0 bases, leaving 4 bases not matched to a gene. Germline V gene lookup returns CDR1 SNHLY and CDR2 FYNNEI. The CDR3 sequence: CARETGGSTDTQYF. In DNA form, the CDR3 reads TGTGCCAGAGAGACAGGGGGGAGCACAGATACGCAGTATTTT.

This sequence joins TRBV30 and TRBJ2-2; D is possibly TRBD2 (6 bases). The germline V and J ends were trimmed by 0 bases and 4 bases, with 9 bases remaining between them. In germline, CDR1 is GTSNPN, CDR2 SVGIG (reference sequence). This CDR3 has 14 amino acids. CDR3 protein: CAWSVRGGTGELFF. CDR3 bases: TGTGCCTGGAGTGTCCGGGGAGGCACCGGGGAGCTGTTTTTT. Filled out from reference TRBV30 and TRBJ2-2, the complete variable domain reads SQTIHQWPATLVQPVGSPLSLECTVEGTSNPNLYWYRQAAGRGLQLLFYSVGIGQISSEVPQNLSASRPQDRQFILSSKKLLLSDSGFYLCAWSVRGGTGELFFGEGSRLTVL.

This clone was found once. The CDR3 bases are TGTGCCAGCAGTTCGGCGGGGAGCTATGGCTACACCTTC. This codes for CASSSAGSYGYTF. The rearrangement joins TRBV12-3 or TRBV12-4 to TRBJ1-2, with no clear D. The V and J ends lost 4 bases and 4 bases respectively, with 10 bases between them. This CDR3 is 13 amino acids long.

The rearrangement joins TRBV4-1 to TRBJ2-3, with D possibly TRBD2 on 6 matching bases. Germline-derived CDR1 and CDR2 are MGHRA and YSYEKL. V lost 1 base and J 1 base, leaving 9 bases between the germline ends. This CDR3 has 15 residues. The CDR3 DNA follows: TGCGCCAGCAGCCAAGTGGGGACTCGCACAGATACGCAGTATTTT. Encoded protein: CASSQVGTRTDTQYF.

The chain carries TRBV18 and TRBJ1-5; 9 nucleotides agree with TRBD1. From germline, CDR1 is KGHSH and CDR2 LQKENI. V lost 8 bases and J lost 2; bases outside the gene matches: 7. The CDR3 has 15 amino acids. This chain's CDR3 is CASRRTGEGNQPQHF. CDR3 DNA: TGTGCCAGCCGGCGGACAGGGGAAGGCAATCAGCCCCAGCATTTT.

This clone was seen just once. The rearrangement uses TRBV6-2 or TRBV6-3 and TRBJ2-1, with unresolved D. This CDR3 has 12 residues. Germline V gives CDR1 MNHEY, CDR2 SVGEGT. Deletions cut 2 bases from V and 9 bases from J, with 8 bases between. The CDR3 protein is CASSYVPSEQFF. The CDR3 bases are TGTGCCAGCAGTTACGTCCCTTCTGAGCAGTTCTTC.

CDR3 sequence reads: CASSLVSAVRKAFF. The CDR3 coding sequence is TGTGCCAGCAGCTTAGTCTCGGCGGTCCGAAAAGCTTTCTTT. This chain links TRBV7-2 with TRBJ1-1; D gene ambiguous. The CDR3 is made up of 14 amino acids. The V end lost 1 base, the J end lost 9 bases, and 15 bases lay between the germline ends. The germline V gene encodes CDR1 SGHTA and CDR2 FQGNSA.

The CDR3 spells CASSFAGGSYEQYF. The CDR3 region has the DNA TGTGCCAGCAGCTTCGCCGGGGGCTCCTACGAGCAGTACTTC. J is TRBJ2-7 and V is TRBV5-4, with D perhaps matching TRBD2 (6 bases). Trimming pared 2 bases from V and 0 bases from J, leaving 9 bases between. Germline assignment: CDR1 SGHNT and CDR2 YYREEE (reference sequence). The CDR3 loop spans 14 amino acids.

The chain is built from TRBV7-2 and TRBJ1-2; 7 bases are a match to TRBD1. The CDR3 sequence is 15 residues long. Germline loops: CDR1 SGHTA, CDR2 FQGNSA. V gave up 2 bases and J gave up 1 base; unmatched junction bases: 4. The CDR3: CASSLRGQLNYGYTF. The CDR3 DNA is TGTGCCAGCAGCTTAAGGGGACAGCTTAACTATGGCTACACCTTC.

The rearrangement joins TRBV3-1 (or the pseudogene TRBV3-2) to TRBJ2-5; a weak D match, TRBD2 (6 bases). This CDR3 contains 17 residues. V lost 3 bases to trimming and J lost 3 bases, with 20 bases between them. The germline gives CDR1 LGHDT, CDR2 YNNKEL (reference sequence). As DNA, the CDR3 is TGTGCCAGCAGCCAGGTCCCCGCCGGGACTTTAAAAGAGACCCAGTACTTC. It is translated as CASSQVPAGTLKETQYF.

V and J are TRBV3-1 (or the pseudogene TRBV3-2) and TRBJ1-2; 10 bases are shared with TRBD1. The V and J ends lost 6 bases and 2 bases, in that order; junction bases with no gene match: 3. CDR3 length equals 14 residues. The V gene's germline CDR1 is LGHDT and CDR2 YNNKEL (reference sequence). DNA for the CDR3: TGTGCCAGCAGGGGGGACAGGGGAAACTATGGCTACACCTTC. This sequence encodes CASRGDRGNYGYTF.

The chain is built from TRBV24-1 and TRBJ1-5, with D perhaps TRBD1 (6 bases). In germline, CDR1 is KGHDR, CDR2 SFDVKD. The CDR3 is 14 amino acids. The V end lost 5 bases, the J end lost 3 bases, and 10 bases lay between the germline ends. CDR3 sequence (DNA): TGTGCCACCAGTGCGGCAGGGGACAATCAGCCCCAGCATTTT. Amino acid sequence: CATSAAGDNQPQHF.

By frequency in the sample, this clone is medium-sized (0.01 to 0.1%). The chain combines TRBV11-2 with TRBJ1-3; 7 bases line up with TRBD1. Germline CDR1 is SGHAT and CDR2 is FQNNGV. This CDR3 region has 15 residues. J was trimmed by 4 bases and V by 1 base; bases with no gene match: 4. This chain's CDR3 is CASSLGQGKGNTIYF. The DNA for the CDR3 is TGTGCCAGCAGCTTAGGACAGGGAAAGGGAAACACCATATATTTT.

Only one count was recorded for this clone. The chain couples TRBV6-1 to TRBJ2-5; D is perhaps TRBD1 (6 bases). Trimming cost V 4 bases and J 1 base, with 10 bases left between them. Per the germline V gene, CDR1 is MNHNS and CDR2 is SASEGT. This CDR3 comprises 14 residues. The CDR3 region is CASSGTASQETQYF. Here the CDR3 DNA reads TGTGCCAGCAGTGGGACAGCTTCCCAAGAGACCCAGTACTTC.

The chain has TRBV9 and TRBJ1-1; D is uncertain. V was trimmed by 7 bases and J by 1 base, leaving 14 bases between them. Germline-derived CDR1 and CDR2 are SGDLS and YYNGEE. CDR3 size: 14 residues. The CDR3 DNA follows: TGTGCCAGCTCCCCATCACCAGAGAACACTGAAGCTTTCTTT. Its translation is CASSPSPENTEAFF. Complete variable domain (other parts from reference TRBV9 and TRBJ1-1): DSGVTQTPKHLITATGQRVTLRCSPRSGDLSVYWYQQSLDQGLQFLIQYYNGEERAKGNILERFSAQQFPDLHSELNLSSLELGDSALYFCASSPSPENTEAFFGQGTRLTVV.

The chain couples TRBV7-2 to TRBJ2-7; 7 bases agree with TRBD2. CDR1 and CDR2 (germline): SGHTA, FQGNSA. J gave up 2 bases and V 3 bases, and 4 bases lay outside the gene matches. CDR3 length: 14 amino acids. CDR3 bases: TGTGCCAGCAGCTTCAAGCGGGGACCCTACGAGCAGTACGTC. It yields the protein CASSFKRGPYEQYV.

The V and J genes are TRBV4-3 and TRBJ1-6; D not certain. Trimming shortened V by 0 bases and J by 9 bases, and 12 bases separated the two germline ends. The germline V gene has CDR1 LGHNA and CDR2 YSLEER. This CDR3 region has 15 residues. CDR3 loop: CASSQDLIGLSPLHF. The CDR3 coding sequence is TGCGCCAGCAGCCAAGATCTTATTGGGCTTTCACCCCTCCACTTT.

The gene calls are TRBV5-8 and TRBJ1-5, with D tentatively TRBD1 (5 bases). The CDR3 runs 18 residues. V was shortened by 0 bases and J by 3 bases, with 19 bases between the two germline ends. Germline V gives CDR1 SGHTS, CDR2 YDEGEE. CDR3 bases: TGTGCCAGCAGCTTGGAATGGAGGGGCGCGGATTCCAATCAGCCCCAGCATTTT. Translating it yields CASSLEWRGADSNQPQHF.

The rearrangement uses TRBV4-2 and TRBJ1-3, with D possibly being TRBD1 (5 bases). Trimming left V 5 bases short and J 4 bases short, with 18 bases between. CDR1 is LGHNA and CDR2 is YNFKEQ in the germline V gene. CDR3 length: 16 amino acids. The CDR3 DNA sequence: TGTGCCAGCAGCTCTAGGGAAGGGGCATGGGGAAACACCATATATTTT. Translated: CASSSREGAWGNTIYF.

The V and J genes are TRBV19 and TRBJ1-5, with D tentatively TRBD1 (6 bases). Germline V gene data show CDR1 as LNHDA and CDR2 as SQIVND (reference sequence). V was pared by 3 bases and J by 2 bases, with 14 bases between. The CDR3 loop spans 16 amino acids. CDR3 bases: TGTGCCAGTAGTATCGGGGCAGGGGCCGGCAATCAGCCCCAGCATTTT. This gives the protein CASSIGAGAGNQPQHF.

The genes are TRBV3-1 (or the pseudogene TRBV3-2) and TRBJ1-4; tentative D call: TRBD1 (6 bases). This CDR3 is 15 amino acids long. V lost 2 bases and J lost 8, with 15 bases in between. Germline CDR1 is LGHDT and CDR2 is YNNKEL (reference sequence). The chain's CDR3 is CASSQISTGSEKLFF. For the CDR3, the DNA is TGTGCCAGCAGCCAAATATCTACAGGGAGCGAAAAACTGTTTTTT.

This clone was found once. The CDR3 here is CASSSQQGRGRSYEQYV. CDR3 in DNA: TGTGCCAGCAGTTCCCAGCAGGGCAGGGGACGCTCCTACGAGCAGTACGTC. The chain joins TRBV6-2 or TRBV6-3 to TRBJ2-7, with D possibly being TRBD1 (6 bases). Per germline, CDR1 MNHEY and CDR2 SVGEGT. The CDR3 runs 17 residues. Between the trimmed V and J ends, which lost 4 bases and 0 bases, there was a span of 19 bases.

This clone occurred a few times. The rearrangement uses TRBV14 and TRBJ1-2, with D possibly matching TRBD1 (6 bases). Germline V lookup: CDR1 SGHDN, CDR2 FVKESK. The CDR3 is 14 residues long. V shed 1 base and J shed 4 bases, with 10 bases lying between them. Here the CDR3 reads CASSQVDRFYGYTF. CDR3 nucleotide sequence: TGTGCCAGCAGCCAAGTAGACAGGTTCTATGGCTACACCTTC.

The CDR3 nucleotides read TGTGCCAGCAGCTTAGTCGGGACAACCGCAACTAATGAAAAACTGTTTTTT. Its protein product is CASSLVGTTATNEKLFF. The V call is TRBV7-2, the J call TRBJ1-4; the D gene is possibly TRBD1 (6 bases). The germline V and J ends were trimmed by 1 base and 0 bases, with 12 bases remaining between them. The CDR3 covers 17 residues. Germline loops: CDR1 SGHTA, CDR2 FQGNSA. Based on the CDR3 plus reference TRBV7-2 and TRBJ1-4, the full variable domain is GAGVSQSPSNKVTEKGKDVELRCDPISGHTALYWYRQSLGQGLEFLIYFQGNSAPDKSGLPSDRFSAERTGGSVSTLTIQRTQQEDSAVYLCASSLVGTTATNEKLFFGSGTQLSVL.

The V gene is TRBV18, the J gene TRBJ2-5, with D possibly being TRBD1 (5 bases). Trimming removed 6 bases from V and 4 bases from J, with 12 bases in between. Per the germline V gene, CDR1 is KGHSH and CDR2 is LQKENI. This CDR3 spans 13 amino acids. Here the CDR3 reads CASSEKGRETQYF. CDR3 bases: TGTGCCAGCTCGGAAAAGGGGCGAGAGACCCAGTACTTC.

V is TRBV5-4 and J is TRBJ2-1; D unresolved. Germline CDR1 and CDR2: SGHNT and YYREEE (reference sequence). The CDR3 has 15 residues. V dropped 1 base and J dropped 0 bases, with 8 bases sitting between them. The CDR3 nucleotides are TGTGCCAGCAGCTTGCGAACTGGCTCCTACAATGAGCAGTTCTTC. This gives the protein CASSLRTGSYNEQFF.

The chain combines TRBV5-5 with TRBJ1-1; D possibly corresponds to TRBD1 (5 bases). The CDR3 spans 13 residues. Germline assignment: CDR1 SGHKS and CDR2 YYEKEE (reference sequence). The ends were cut back, 3 bases at V and 5 bases at J, with 11 bases in the middle. CDR3 in DNA: TGTGCCAGCAGCTGGAGGGACCTAACTGAAGCTTTCTTT. This codes for CASSWRDLTEAFF.